The 30 T cell receptor beta chains below all came from one sample that was sequenced in a study of T cell responses to AZD1222 COVID-19 vaccine. Generated by immunoSEQ multiplex PCR, the TCRdb table keeps only in-frame clones and is missing some. Of around 150,000 clones in the sample, 90% are singletons; the top ten hold 1.5% to 2%. The sequencing used peripheral blood, collected on day 0 of AZD1222 vaccination. These receptors were obtained from an adult in good health.

The rearrangement joins TRBV7-6 to TRBJ2-5, with D maybe TRBD2 (5 bases). The CDR3 spans 15 residues. V gave up 2 bases and J gave up 2 bases, with 12 bases separating them. Germline V gene sequence: CDR1 SGHVS, CDR2 FNYEAQ. This CDR3 reads CASSLIERIQETQYF. The CDR3 DNA reads TGTGCCAGCAGCTTAATCGAGCGGATACAAGAGACCCAGTACTTC.

The rearrangement joins TRBV18 to TRBJ1-1; D is unclear. CDR1 is KGHSH and CDR2 is LQKENI in the germline V gene. V lost 6 bases and J lost 5, with 16 bases in between. The CDR3 is 14 residues long. The CDR3 protein is CASSTISRGTEAFF. The CDR3 DNA sequence: TGTGCCAGCTCGACCATATCCCGCGGGACTGAAGCTTTCTTT.

V usage is TRBV7-2 and J usage is TRBJ2-1; tentatively, D is TRBD2 (6 bases). Looked up from germline, CDR1 is SGHTA and CDR2 is FQGNSA. Trimming removed 4 bases from V and 13 bases from J, with 23 bases in between. This CDR3 region has 15 residues. The CDR3 region is CASSSDFSGGATQFF. CDR3 DNA: TGTGCCAGCAGCTCAGACTTCTCCGGCGGGGCGACACAGTTCTTC.

This chain links TRBV15 with TRBJ1-3, with unresolved D. Trimming removed 0 bases at V and 4 bases at J, with 10 bases between. CDR3 length equals 15 residues. The germline V gene encodes CDR1 LNHNV and CDR2 YYDKDF (reference sequence). The CDR3 is CATSRDLLAGNTIYF. The CDR3 region has the DNA TGTGCCACCAGCAGAGATCTACTAGCGGGAAACACCATATATTTT.

The chain has TRBV4-1 and TRBJ1-2; D perhaps matches TRBD1 (6 bases). CDR3 size: 15 residues. V was clipped by 4 bases and J by 1 base, with 13 bases between them. CDR1 is MGHRA, CDR2 YSYEKL, per germline. The CDR3 DNA reads TGCGCCAGCAGCCTAGAACAGGGCCTTAACTATGGCTACACCTTC. Translated: CASSLEQGLNYGYTF.

The chain carries TRBV7-2 and TRBJ1-1; TRBD1 might be the D (5 bases). The CDR3 extends over 13 amino acids. The V gene lost 6 bases and the J gene lost 7 bases, with 15 bases spanning the gap. Per germline, CDR1 SGHTA and CDR2 FQGNSA. The CDR3: CASSATVGIEAFF. The DNA of the CDR3 is TGTGCCAGCAGTGCGACAGTCGGAATTGAAGCTTTCTTT.

The chain employs TRBV9 and TRBJ2-3, with D unresolved. Looked up from germline, CDR1 is SGDLS and CDR2 is YYNGEE. This CDR3 spans 12 amino acids. Trimming shortened V by 0 bases and J by 6 bases, and 5 bases separated the two germline ends. For the CDR3, the DNA is TGTGCCAGCAGCGTAGACGGGGATACGCAGTATTTT. Translated: CASSVDGDTQYF.

The V call is TRBV13, the J call TRBJ1-1; D unclear. This CDR3 comprises 13 residues. In germline, CDR1 is PRHDT, CDR2 FYEKMQ (reference sequence). V gave up 1 base and J gave up 1 base, with 4 bases separating them. This CDR3 is CASSLAGNTEAFF. DNA of the CDR3: TGTGCCAGCAGCTTAGCAGGGAACACTGAAGCTTTCTTT.

V usage is TRBV7-6 and J usage is TRBJ2-1, with 7 bases aligning to TRBD2. The junction had 13 bases not matched to a gene; V was cut back by 4 bases and J by 4 bases. The CDR3 is 17 residues long. CDR1 is SGHVS, CDR2 FNYEAQ, per germline. The CDR3 here is CASSSAGRGGRYNEQFF. DNA of the CDR3: TGTGCCAGCAGCTCCGCAGGACGGGGAGGGCGGTACAATGAGCAGTTCTTC. The variable domain in full, with the rest retrieved from reference TRBV7-6 and TRBJ2-1, is GAGVSQSPRYKVTKRGQDVALRCDPISGHVSLYWYRQALGQGPEFLTYFNYEAQQDKSGLPNDRFSAERPEGSISTLTIQRTEQRDSAMYRCASSSAGRGGRYNEQFFGPGTRLTVL.

The chain combines TRBV29-1 with TRBJ2-1, with D possibly matching TRBD2 (5 bases). The CDR3 runs to 12 residues. The germline V gene encodes CDR1 SQVTM and CDR2 ANQGSEA. Trimming left V 3 bases short and J 7 bases short, with 10 bases between. CDR3 DNA sequence: TGCAGCGTTGAGACTATGGGGAATGAGCAGTTCTTC. It is translated as CSVETMGNEQFF.

The genes are TRBV12-5 and TRBJ2-5; 11 nucleotides align to TRBD2. CDR1 and CDR2 from the germline V gene are LGHNT and FRNRAP. After removal of 6 bases from V and 6 bases from J, the junction contained 12 bases not matched to a gene. The CDR3 is 16 residues long. CDR3 in amino acids: CASGQISGGGWKTQYF. DNA of the CDR3: TGTGCTAGTGGGCAGATTAGCGGGGGGGGATGGAAGACCCAGTACTTC.

The rearrangement uses TRBV11-2 and TRBJ1-2; no firm D call. Germline values: CDR1 SGHAT, CDR2 FQNNGV. The CDR3 covers 14 residues. V gave up 1 base and J gave up 3 bases, with 9 bases separating them. The CDR3 DNA is TGTGCCAGCAGCTTAGCGGGCGGCTACTATGGCTACACCTTC. Translated, it gives CASSLAGGYYGYTF.

The J gene is TRBJ2-7, the V gene TRBV28; a weak D match, TRBD2 (6 bases). CDR3 size: 15 residues. Germline-derived CDR1 and CDR2 are MDHEN and SYDVKM. V lost 3 bases to trimming and J lost 5 bases, with 17 bases between them. CDR3 protein: CASSFRAGNRNEQYF. The CDR3, as DNA: TGTGCCAGCAGTTTCCGGGCGGGAAATAGGAACGAGCAGTACTTC.

This sequence joins TRBV5-4 and TRBJ2-7; D gene unclear. Trimming removed 0 bases at V and 7 bases at J, with 11 bases between. This CDR3 is built from 13 residues. Germline V gene lookup returns CDR1 SGHNT and CDR2 YYREEE (reference sequence). The CDR3 is CASSLGHGEEQYF. CDR3 bases: TGTGCCAGCAGCTTGGGCCATGGGGAAGAGCAGTACTTC.

V and J are TRBV9 and TRBJ1-2; no reliable D call. Germline-derived CDR1 and CDR2 are SGDLS and YYNGEE. This CDR3 region has 14 residues. V was shortened by 4 bases and J by 1 base, with 11 bases between the two germline ends. The CDR3 loop reads CASSPRPDNYGYTF. CDR3 nucleotide sequence: TGTGCCAGCAGCCCTAGGCCCGATAACTATGGCTACACCTTC.

This sequence joins TRBV10-3 and TRBJ2-7; 9 nucleotides match TRBD2. Unmatched junction bases numbered 13, after V lost 8 bases and J lost 2 bases. CDR3 size: 16 residues. Germline CDR1 and CDR2: ENHRY and SYGVKD. Written as DNA, the CDR3 is TGTGCCATCGGGGGGGGTGTAGCTAGCGGGACCTACGAGCAGTACTTC. This encodes CAIGGGVASGTYEQYF.

This clone has only a few counts. V and J are TRBV19 and TRBJ1-5; D is perhaps TRBD1 (6 bases). The CDR3 runs 14 residues. Germline-derived CDR1 and CDR2 are LNHDA and SQIVND (reference sequence). V was cut by 5 bases and J by 4 bases, with 12 bases left in between. The CDR3 protein is CASSALQGNQPQHF. The CDR3 DNA reads as TGTGCCAGTAGTGCGCTACAGGGAAATCAGCCCCAGCATTTT.

The chain joins TRBV10-3 to TRBJ2-5; the D is unclear. V dropped 0 bases and J dropped 4 bases, with 9 bases sitting between them. Germline loops: CDR1 ENHRY, CDR2 SYGVKD. This CDR3 is 14 amino acids long. CDR3 region: CAISESGPRETQYF. CDR3 sequence (DNA): TGTGCCATCAGTGAGTCGGGCCCTCGAGAGACCCAGTACTTC.

The J gene is TRBJ2-5, the V gene TRBV19; tentatively, D is TRBD2 (6 bases). The CDR3 extends over 12 amino acids. Trimming pared 5 bases from V and 3 bases from J, leaving 7 bases between. The germline V gene has CDR1 LNHDA and CDR2 SQIVND (reference sequence). The chain's CDR3 is CASSWGEETQYF. The CDR3 coding sequence is TGTGCCAGTAGTTGGGGGGAAGAGACCCAGTACTTC.

The CDR3 loop is CASSPEHGSRGREVVDEQFF. Here the CDR3 DNA reads TGTGCCAGCAGCCCCGAACATGGAAGTCGCGGACGGGAAGTTGTAGATGAGCAGTTCTTC. V gene TRBV21-1 combines with J gene TRBJ2-1; the table's D call of TRBD2 was not tested on the DNA. TRBV21-1 is annotated as a pseudogene. This CDR3 contains 20 residues.

The chain carries TRBV4-3 and TRBJ2-3; D may be TRBD2 (7 bases). The V gene lost 4 bases and the J gene lost 10 bases, with 21 bases spanning the gap. Per the germline V gene, CDR1 is LGHNA and CDR2 is YSLEER. The CDR3 length is 15 residues. CDR3 loop: CASSPGVAGGFPQYF. DNA of the CDR3: TGCGCCAGCAGCCCAGGGGTAGCGGGTGGATTTCCGCAGTATTTT.

This rearrangement joins TRBV28 to TRBJ1-4; the match to TRBD1 covers 9 bases. CDR3 length equals 17 residues. Germline V gene data show CDR1 as MDHEN and CDR2 as SYDVKM. V shed 4 bases, J shed 5 bases, and the junction held 11 bases outside the gene matches. The CDR3, as DNA: TGTGCCAGCAGTTCCGCCGATGGTGGGACAGGGAATGAAAAACTGTTTTTT. Translating it yields CASSSADGGTGNEKLFF.

The genes are TRBV15 and TRBJ2-2; possible D gene TRBD2, 6 bases. The CDR3 is 16 residues long. Germline CDR1 reads LNHNV; CDR2 reads YYDKDF (reference sequence). The germline V and J ends were trimmed by 0 bases and 4 bases, with 12 bases remaining between them. CDR3 protein: CATSRDRDFSTGELFF. The CDR3 nucleotides read TGTGCCACCAGCAGAGATAGGGACTTTTCCACCGGGGAGCTGTTTTTT.

The chain combines TRBV4-2 with TRBJ2-7; no definite D call. CDR1 is LGHNA and CDR2 is YNFKEQ in the germline V gene. The CDR3 sequence is 15 residues long. V was trimmed by 4 bases and J by 2 bases, leaving 15 bases between them. The chain's CDR3 is CASSPSAGQAYEQYF. DNA for the CDR3: TGTGCCAGCAGCCCCTCAGCAGGCCAGGCCTACGAGCAGTACTTC.

The V call is TRBV7-2, the J call TRBJ2-7; the match to TRBD2 covers 8 bases. The germline V gene encodes CDR1 SGHTA and CDR2 FQGNSA. The V gene end was trimmed by 4 bases and the J gene end by 7 bases; junction bases not matched to a gene: 12. The length of the CDR3 is 15 residues. As DNA, the CDR3 is TGTGCCAGCAGCTCCTCGGGAGGGGCCTTCGGGGAGCAGTACTTC. It yields the protein CASSSSGGAFGEQYF.

The J gene is TRBJ1-1, the V gene TRBV11-2, with D possibly being TRBD1 (5 bases). The V gene's germline CDR1 is SGHAT and CDR2 FQNNGV. Trimming stripped 4 bases from V and 8 bases from J, with 8 bases between. The CDR3 is made up of 11 amino acids. DNA for the CDR3: TGTGCCAGCAGCTCGGACATAGAAGCTTTCTTT. This codes for CASSSDIEAFF.

The chain recombines TRBV14 with TRBJ2-6; no clear D. Looked up from germline, CDR1 is SGHDN and CDR2 is FVKESK. Trimming stripped 1 base from V and 2 bases from J, with 15 bases between. CDR3 length: 18 amino acids. The CDR3 is CASSQVFRRAAGANVLTF. CDR3 DNA sequence: TGTGCCAGCAGCCAAGTTTTTCGTCGGGCAGCTGGGGCCAACGTCCTGACTTTC.

This clone was seen only a few times. CDR3 residues: CASSAGQENTEAFF. Here the CDR3 DNA reads TGTGCCAGCAGCGCCGGACAGGAGAACACTGAAGCTTTCTTT. The chain combines TRBV4-2 with TRBJ1-1; 7 positions agree with TRBD1. Germline V gene sequence: CDR1 LGHNA, CDR2 YNFKEQ. The CDR3 runs 14 residues. The V and J ends lost 5 bases and 1 base, in that order; junction bases with no gene match: 4.

In the case of this clone: Relative to the germline gene, one junction end is altered; a read error may explain this. The chain recombines TRBV19 with TRBJ1-1; D may be TRBD1 (6 bases). This CDR3 has 14 residues. Germline V lookup: CDR1 LNHDA, CDR2 SQIVND (reference sequence). CDR3 in amino acids: CASRIGGRNTEAFF. CDR3 nucleotides: TGTGCCAGTAGAATAGGGGGAAGGAACACTGAAGCTTTCTTT.

CDR3 in DNA: TGTGCCAGCAGCCAGCAAGGGACAGGGATTAACGGTTCACCCCTCCACTTT. Translation gives CASSQQGTGINGSPLHF. The chain couples TRBV7-2 to TRBJ1-6; 9 bases fit TRBD1. The CDR3 consists of 17 residues. The V segment lost 5 bases and the J segment 9 bases; nucleotides outside the gene matches: 14. Germline lookup yields CDR1 SGHTA and CDR2 FQGNSA.